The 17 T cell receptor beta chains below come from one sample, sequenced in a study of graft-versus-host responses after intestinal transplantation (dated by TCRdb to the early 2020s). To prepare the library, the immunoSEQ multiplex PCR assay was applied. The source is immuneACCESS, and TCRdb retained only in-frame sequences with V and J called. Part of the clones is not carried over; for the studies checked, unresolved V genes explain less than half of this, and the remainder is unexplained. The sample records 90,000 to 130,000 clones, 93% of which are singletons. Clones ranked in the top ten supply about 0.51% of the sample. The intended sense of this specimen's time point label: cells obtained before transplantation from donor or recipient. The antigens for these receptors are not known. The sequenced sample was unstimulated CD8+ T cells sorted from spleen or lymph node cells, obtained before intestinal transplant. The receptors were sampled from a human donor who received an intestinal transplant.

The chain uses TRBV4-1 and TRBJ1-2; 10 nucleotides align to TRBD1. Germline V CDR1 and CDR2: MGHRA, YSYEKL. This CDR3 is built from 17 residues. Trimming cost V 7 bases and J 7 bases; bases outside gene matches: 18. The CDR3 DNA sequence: TGCGCCAGCACGCAACACCCATGGGACAGGGGAAGGGGTGGCTACACCTTC. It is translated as CASTQHPWDRGRGGYTF.

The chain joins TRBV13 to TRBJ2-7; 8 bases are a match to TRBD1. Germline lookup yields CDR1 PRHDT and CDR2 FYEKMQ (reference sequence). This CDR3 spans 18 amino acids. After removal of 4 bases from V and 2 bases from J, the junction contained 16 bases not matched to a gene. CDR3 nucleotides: TGTGCCAGCAGCTCCTCCGGGACAGGCCACAACATTCCCTACGAGCAGTACTTC. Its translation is CASSSSGTGHNIPYEQYF.

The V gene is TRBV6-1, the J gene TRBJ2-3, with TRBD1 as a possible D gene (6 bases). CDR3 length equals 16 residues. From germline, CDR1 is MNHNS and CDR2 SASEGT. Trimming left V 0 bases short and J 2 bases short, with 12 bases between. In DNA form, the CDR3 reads TGTGCCAGCAGTGAAGCGCTCAACAGGGACACAGATACGCAGTATTTT. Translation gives CASSEALNRDTDTQYF.

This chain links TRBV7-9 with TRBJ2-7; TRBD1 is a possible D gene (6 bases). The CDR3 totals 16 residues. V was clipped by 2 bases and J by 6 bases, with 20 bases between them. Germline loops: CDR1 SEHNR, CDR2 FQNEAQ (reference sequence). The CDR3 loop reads CASSLTTGTKFAEQYF. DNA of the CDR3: TGTGCCAGCAGCTTAACGACCGGGACAAAATTCGCCGAGCAGTACTTC.

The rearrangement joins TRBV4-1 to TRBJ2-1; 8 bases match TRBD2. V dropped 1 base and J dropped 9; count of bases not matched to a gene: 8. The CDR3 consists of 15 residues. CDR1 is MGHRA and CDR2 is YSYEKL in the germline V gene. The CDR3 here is CASSQVLRGTSEQFF. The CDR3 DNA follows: TGCGCCAGCAGCCAAGTTCTCCGGGGGACTAGTGAGCAGTTCTTC.

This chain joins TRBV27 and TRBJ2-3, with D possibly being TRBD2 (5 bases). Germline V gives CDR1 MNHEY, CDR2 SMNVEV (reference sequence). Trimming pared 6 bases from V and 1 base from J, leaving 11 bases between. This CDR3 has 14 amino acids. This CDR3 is CASSWTRRTDTQYF. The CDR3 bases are TGTGCCAGCAGCTGGACTCGCCGCACAGATACGCAGTATTTT.

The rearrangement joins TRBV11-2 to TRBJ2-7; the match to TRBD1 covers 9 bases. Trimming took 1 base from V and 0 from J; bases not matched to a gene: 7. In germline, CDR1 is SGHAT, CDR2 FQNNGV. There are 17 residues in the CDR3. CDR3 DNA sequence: TGTGCCAGCAGCTTAGGCTCATTGGGACAGGGCTCCTACGAGCAGTACTTC. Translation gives CASSLGSLGQGSYEQYF. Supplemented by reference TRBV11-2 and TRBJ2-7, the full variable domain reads EAGVAQSPRYKIIEKRQSVAFWCNPISGHATLYWYQQILGQGPKLLIQFQNNGVVDDSQLPKDRFSAERLKGVDSTLKIQPAKLEDSAVYLCASSLGSLGQGSYEQYFGPGTRLTVT.

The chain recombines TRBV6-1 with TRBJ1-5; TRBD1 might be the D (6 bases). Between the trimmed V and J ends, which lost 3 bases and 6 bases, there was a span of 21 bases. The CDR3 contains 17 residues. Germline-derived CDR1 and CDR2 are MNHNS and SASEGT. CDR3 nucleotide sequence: TGTGCCAGCAGTGAGGAAACGAGGAGACAGGATGGTCAGCCCCAGCATTTT. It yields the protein CASSEETRRQDGQPQHF.

In DNA form, the CDR3 reads TGTGCCGTCGAGCAGGAATTACACGAGCAGTACTTC. It is translated as CAVEQELHEQYF. V usage is TRBV5-3 and J usage is TRBJ2-7; D gene ambiguous. TRBV5-3 is an ORF, and what it does is uncertain. This CDR3 contains 12 residues. The V and J ends lost 10 bases and 5 bases respectively, with 16 bases between them.

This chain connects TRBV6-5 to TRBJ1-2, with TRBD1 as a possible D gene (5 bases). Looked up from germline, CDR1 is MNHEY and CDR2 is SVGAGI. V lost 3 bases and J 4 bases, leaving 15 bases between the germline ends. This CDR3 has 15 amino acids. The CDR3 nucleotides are TGTGCCAGCAGTTATCTATCGGACAATCTCTATGGCTACACCTTC. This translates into CASSYLSDNLYGYTF.

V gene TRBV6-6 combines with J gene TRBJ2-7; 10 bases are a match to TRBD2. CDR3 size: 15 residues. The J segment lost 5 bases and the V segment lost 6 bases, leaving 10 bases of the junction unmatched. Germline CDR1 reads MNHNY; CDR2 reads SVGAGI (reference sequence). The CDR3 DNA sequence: TGTGCCAGCAGCATCAGCGGGAGGGCCGGGAACGAGCAGTACTTC. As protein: CASSISGRAGNEQYF.

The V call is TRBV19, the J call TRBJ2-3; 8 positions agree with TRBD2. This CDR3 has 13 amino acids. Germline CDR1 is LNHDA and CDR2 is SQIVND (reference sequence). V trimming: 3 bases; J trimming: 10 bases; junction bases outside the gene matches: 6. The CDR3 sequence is CASSIPPGGAQYF. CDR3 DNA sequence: TGTGCCAGTAGTATTCCCCCGGGGGGGGCGCAGTATTTT.

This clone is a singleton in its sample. This CDR3 reads CASSYNSYNEKLFF. The CDR3 region has the DNA TGTGCCAGCAGTTACAACAGTTATAATGAAAAACTGTTTTTT. This sequence joins TRBV6-6 and TRBJ1-4, with no clear D. From germline, CDR1 is MNHNY and CDR2 SVGAGI (reference sequence). The CDR3 totals 14 residues. The V end lost 2 bases, the J end lost 4 bases, and 8 bases lay between the germline ends.

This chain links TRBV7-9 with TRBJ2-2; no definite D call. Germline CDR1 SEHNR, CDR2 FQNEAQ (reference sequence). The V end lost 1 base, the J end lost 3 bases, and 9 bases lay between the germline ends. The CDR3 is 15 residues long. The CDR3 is CASSLEGLDTGELFF. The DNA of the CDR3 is TGTGCCAGCAGCTTAGAAGGTCTGGACACCGGGGAGCTGTTTTTT. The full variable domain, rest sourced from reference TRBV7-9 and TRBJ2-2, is DTGVSQNPRHKITKRGQNVTFRCDPISEHNRLYWYRQTLGQGPEFLTYFQNEAQLEKSRLLSDRFSAERPKGSFSTLEIQRTEQGDSAMYLCASSLEGLDTGELFFGEGSRLTVL.

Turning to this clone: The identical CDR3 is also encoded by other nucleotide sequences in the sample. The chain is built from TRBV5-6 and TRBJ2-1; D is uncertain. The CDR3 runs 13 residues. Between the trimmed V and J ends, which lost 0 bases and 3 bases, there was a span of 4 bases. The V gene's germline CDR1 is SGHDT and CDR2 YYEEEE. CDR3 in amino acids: CASSLGSYNEQFF. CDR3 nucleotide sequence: TGTGCCAGCAGCTTGGGCAGCTACAATGAGCAGTTCTTC.

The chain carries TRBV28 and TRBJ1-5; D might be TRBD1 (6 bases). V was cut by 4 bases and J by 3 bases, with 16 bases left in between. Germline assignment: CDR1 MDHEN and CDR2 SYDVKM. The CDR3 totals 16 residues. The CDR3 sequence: CASSSTLGQYNQPQHF. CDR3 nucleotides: TGTGCCAGCAGTTCTACATTAGGACAGTACAATCAGCCCCAGCATTTT.

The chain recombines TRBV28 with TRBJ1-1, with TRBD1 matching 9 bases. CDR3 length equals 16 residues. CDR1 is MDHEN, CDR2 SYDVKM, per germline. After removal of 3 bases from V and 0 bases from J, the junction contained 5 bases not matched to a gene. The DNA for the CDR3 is TGTGCCAGCAGTTTCGACAGGGGGGAGGTGAACACTGAAGCTTTCTTT. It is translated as CASSFDRGEVNTEAFF.